Shown below are 25 T cell receptor beta chains from a single sample sequenced in a study of T-cell memory formation after mild COVID-19. TCRdb re-analysed the 5' RACE reads in MiXCR, keeping a single row per CDR3 protein. The data show about 260,000 distinct CDR3 sequences, around 8% seen once. The material sequenced was PBMCs or a T cell subset sorted from them (not recorded which). Source of these receptors: a man aged 18 to 30 who had mild COVID-19 (a few samples of this study predate the infection). Cell type and time point are not known.

This clonotype was observed a few times. This chain links TRBV7-9 with TRBJ2-5, with 9 bases aligning to TRBD2. The CDR3 runs to 13 residues. The V and J ends lost 5 bases and 3 bases, in that order; junction bases with no gene match: 1. Germline V gene sequence: CDR1 SEHNR, CDR2 FQNEAQ (reference sequence). The CDR3 DNA follows: TGTGCCAGCAGCCGCGGGGGGGAAGAGACCCAGTACTTC. Its protein product is CASSRGGEETQYF.

This sequence joins TRBV12-3 or TRBV12-4 and TRBJ1-1; weak D call: TRBD1 (5 bases). The V gene lost 6 bases and the J gene lost 1 base, with 9 bases spanning the gap. The CDR3 consists of 13 residues. The CDR3 reads CASSRQRNTEAFF. In nucleotides, the CDR3 is TGTGCCAGCAGCCGACAGAGGAACACTGAAGCTTTCTTT.

This clonotype has more than one count but fewer than ten. The chain has TRBV12-3 or TRBV12-4 and TRBJ1-5; D gene ambiguous. This CDR3 has 15 residues. V lost 8 bases and J lost 0, with 14 bases in between. CDR3 loop: CASASDQNSNQPQHF. The CDR3 DNA reads as TGTGCCAGCGCATCCGATCAAAATAGCAATCAGCCCCAGCATTTT.

The chain is built from TRBV7-9 and TRBJ1-2; 8 bases line up with TRBD1. Unmatched junction bases numbered 9, after V lost 5 bases and J lost 7 bases. CDR1 and CDR2 (germline): SEHNR, FQNEAQ (reference sequence). The CDR3 consists of 14 residues. The CDR3 reads CASSAQGARSGYTF. DNA for the CDR3: TGTGCCAGCAGCGCTCAGGGGGCGCGAAGTGGCTACACCTTC.

The chain joins TRBV5-6 to TRBJ1-2, with 8 bases that match TRBD1. This CDR3 has 15 residues. The ends lost 1 base at V and 0 bases at J; junction bases unmatched: 2. The germline CDR1 and CDR2 sequences are SGHDT and YYEEEE. The CDR3 protein is CASSLLDRANYGYTF. The CDR3 region has the DNA TGTGCCAGCAGCTTGCTGGACAGGGCTAACTATGGCTACACCTTC.

This clonotype was recorded a few times. The chain joins TRBV18 to TRBJ1-1; D gene uncertain. The CDR3 sequence is 14 residues long. Trimming took 10 bases from V and 5 from J, leaving 20 bases between them. In germline, CDR1 is KGHSH, CDR2 LQKENI. The CDR3 bases are TGTGCCAACTCCCGTGAAGAAGCGGGGACTGAAGCTTTCTTT. Protein sequence: CANSREEAGTEAFF.

This clonotype appeared many times. The chain is built from TRBV7-2 and TRBJ2-1, with 13 bases aligning to TRBD2. V shed 6 bases, J shed 4 bases, and the junction held 3 bases outside the gene matches. Looked up from germline, CDR1 is SGHTA and CDR2 is FQGNSA. The CDR3 loop spans 15 amino acids. The CDR3 nucleotides read TGTGCCAGCAGACAGACTAGCGGGGGGTACAATGAGCAGTTCTTC. Translating gives CASRQTSGGYNEQFF.

This clonotype was counted only a few times. V is TRBV7-9 and J is TRBJ2-2; D possibly corresponds to TRBD2 (6 bases). The length of the CDR3 is 15 residues. V was pared by 4 bases and J by 1 base, with 10 bases between. Germline V gives CDR1 SEHNR, CDR2 FQNEAQ (reference sequence). This chain's CDR3 is CASSSGLGNTGELFF. In nucleotides, the CDR3 is TGTGCCAGCAGCTCGGGACTCGGGAACACCGGGGAGCTGTTTTTT.

The rearrangement joins TRBV9 to TRBJ2-3; 8 nucleotides align to TRBD2. The CDR3 sequence is 15 residues long. The V gene's germline CDR1 is SGDLS and CDR2 YYNGEE. V gave up 0 bases and J gave up 3 bases; unmatched junction bases: 3. CDR3 in amino acids: CASSVAGGLTDTQYF. In nucleotides, the CDR3 is TGTGCCAGCAGCGTAGCGGGGGGGCTGACAGATACGCAGTATTTT.

CDR3 coding DNA: TGTGCCACCAGTGATAACACTGAAGCTTTCTTT. Amino acid sequence: CATSDNTEAFF. The V call is TRBV24-1, the J call TRBJ1-1; D is undetermined. V shed 3 bases and J shed 2 bases, with 0 bases lying between them. CDR1 and CDR2 from the germline V gene are KGHDR and SFDVKD. The CDR3 is made up of 11 amino acids.

This clonotype occurred many times. The chain employs TRBV20-1 and TRBJ2-1, with D maybe TRBD1 (5 bases). Germline lookup yields CDR1 DFQATT and CDR2 SNEGSKA (reference sequence). V lost 0 bases and J 3 bases, leaving 9 bases between the germline ends. This CDR3 comprises 14 residues. CDR3 loop: CSARDLQGYNEQFF. In nucleotides, the CDR3 is TGCAGTGCTAGAGATCTCCAGGGCTACAATGAGCAGTTCTTC.

This clonotype has more than one count but fewer than ten. The rearrangement joins TRBV6-5 to TRBJ1-5, with D uncertain. Germline V CDR1 and CDR2: MNHEY, SVGAGI. V was shortened by 7 bases and J by 7 bases, with 11 bases between the two germline ends. The CDR3 covers 12 residues. The CDR3 coding sequence is TGTGCCAGCAATCCAGTTGGACAGCCCCAGCATTTT. It encodes CASNPVGQPQHF.

This clonotype has only a few counts. The J gene is TRBJ2-7, the V gene TRBV2; TRBD1 or TRBD2 may be the D gene (5 bases each). The CDR3 has 13 residues. Germline V CDR1 and CDR2: SNHLY, FYNNEI. V lost 8 bases and J lost 6, with 17 bases in between. The CDR3 region has the DNA TGTGCCAGCTCCACGGGGCCAAGGTCCGAGCAGTACTTC. It yields the protein CASSTGPRSEQYF.

The chain recombines TRBV14 with TRBJ1-1; weak D call: TRBD1 (6 bases). The V gene's germline CDR1 is SGHDN and CDR2 FVKESK. The CDR3 loop spans 17 amino acids. V was clipped by 1 base and J by 3 bases, with 18 bases between them. The CDR3 sequence: CASSQVTGWVMDTEAFF. DNA of the CDR3: TGTGCCAGCAGCCAAGTCACAGGGTGGGTTATGGACACTGAAGCTTTCTTT. Full variable domain (missing parts from reference TRBV14 and TRBJ1-1): EAGVTQFPSHSVIEKGQTVTLRCDPISGHDNLYWYRRVMGKEIKFLLHFVKESKQDESGMPNNRFLAERTGGTYSTLKVQPAELEDSGVYFCASSQVTGWVMDTEAFFGQGTRLTVV.

This clonotype was detected only a few times. The chain has TRBV12-3 or TRBV12-4 and TRBJ2-2; D is undetermined. This CDR3 region has 12 residues. The V and J ends lost 6 bases and 6 bases respectively, with 8 bases between them. The CDR3 sequence: CASSPSAGELFF. In nucleotides, the CDR3 is TGTGCCAGCAGCCCGTCGGCCGGGGAGCTGTTTTTT.

This clonotype has ten or more counts. The chain combines TRBV7-2 with TRBJ2-1; D uncertain. Trimming shortened V by 5 bases and J by 4 bases, and 12 bases separated the two germline ends. CDR1 and CDR2 (germline): SGHTA, FQGNSA. The CDR3 is 14 amino acids. Here the CDR3 reads CASSPPRQYNEQFF. The CDR3 DNA follows: TGTGCCAGCAGCCCCCCGCGGCAGTACAATGAGCAGTTCTTC. The full variable domain, completed using reference TRBV7-2 and TRBJ2-1, is GAGVSQSPSNKVTEKGKDVELRCDPISGHTALYWYRQSLGQGLEFLIYFQGNSAPDKSGLPSDRFSAERTGGSVSTLTIQRTQQEDSAVYLCASSPPRQYNEQFFGPGTRLTVL.

This clonotype was counted ten times or more. The chain employs TRBV5-1 and TRBJ1-2; D is uncertain. From germline, CDR1 is SGHRS and CDR2 YFSETQ. Trimming removed 0 bases at V and 8 bases at J, with 11 bases between. CDR3 length: 13 amino acids. The CDR3 region is CASSLADVEGYTF. The CDR3, as DNA: TGCGCCAGCAGCTTGGCCGACGTCGAGGGCTACACCTTC.

In this sample, this clonotype turned up many times. The gene calls are TRBV27 and TRBJ1-2; weak D call: TRBD1 (5 bases). Looked up from germline, CDR1 is MNHEY and CDR2 is SMNVEV (reference sequence). The CDR3 is made up of 14 amino acids. V was shortened by 0 bases and J by 4 bases, with 9 bases between the two germline ends. CDR3 region: CASSLSGESYGYTF. The CDR3 DNA sequence: TGTGCCAGCAGTTTATCGGGGGAAAGCTATGGCTACACCTTC.

V gene TRBV24-1 combines with J gene TRBJ2-2; possible D gene TRBD2, 6 bases. V lost 0 bases to trimming and J lost 1 base, with 14 bases between them. From germline, CDR1 is KGHDR and CDR2 SFDVKD. The CDR3 totals 18 residues. The CDR3 DNA reads TGTGCCACCAGTGATTTGTTTGAGGGAGGCGGGAACACCGGGGAGCTGTTTTTT. This translates into CATSDLFEGGGNTGELFF.

The chain is built from TRBV5-1 and TRBJ1-1; 7 nucleotides match TRBD1. The V gene end was trimmed by 2 bases and the J gene end by 4 bases; junction bases not matched to a gene: 2. The germline V gene encodes CDR1 SGHRS and CDR2 YFSETQ. The CDR3 has 13 residues. CDR3: CASSFAGGTEAFF. The CDR3 nucleotides read TGCGCCAGCAGCTTTGCAGGGGGCACTGAAGCTTTCTTT.

The CDR3 bases are TGTGCCAGCAGTGTTGGGATCACAGATACGCAGTATTTT. Protein sequence: CASSVGITDTQYF. V usage is TRBV2 and J usage is TRBJ2-3, with D hard to call. Deletions cut 4 bases from V and 2 bases from J, with 7 bases between. Germline V gene lookup returns CDR1 SNHLY and CDR2 FYNNEI. This CDR3 contains 13 residues.

There are a few counts of this clonotype. The chain joins TRBV7-2 to TRBJ1-2; a weak D match, TRBD1 (6 bases). CDR1 and CDR2 (germline): SGHTA, FQGNSA. The CDR3 runs to 15 residues. Trimming shortened V by 5 bases and J by 7 bases, and 20 bases separated the two germline ends. CDR3 nucleotide sequence: TGTGCCAGCAGCCCAGGGGTCAGCCAAGGGACTGGCTACACCTTC. Translation gives CASSPGVSQGTGYTF.

This clonotype was observed a handful of times. The V call is TRBV7-3, the J call TRBJ2-7, with D perhaps matching TRBD1 (5 bases). Germline assignment: CDR1 SGHTA and CDR2 FQGTGA. Trimming removed 5 bases from V and 6 bases from J, with 8 bases in between. CDR3 length equals 11 residues. The CDR3 coding sequence is TGTGCCAGCAGCCAGGGTAGCGAGCAGTACTTC. Translated, it gives CASSQGSEQYF. The complete variable domain, with remaining parts taken from reference TRBV7-3 and TRBJ2-7, reads GAGVSQTPSNKVTEKGKYVELRCDPISGHTALYWYRQSLGQGPEFLIYFQGTGAADDSGLPNDRFFAVRPEGSVSTLKIQRTERGDSAVYLCASSQGSEQYFGPGTRLTVT.

The CDR3 here is CASSLGGKNTEAFF. DNA for the CDR3: TGTGCCAGCAGCTTAGGGGGGAAGAACACTGAAGCTTTCTTT. The chain joins TRBV7-3 to TRBJ1-1; weak D call: TRBD1 (5 bases). The germline V gene encodes CDR1 SGHTA and CDR2 FQGTGA. This CDR3 is built from 14 residues. Trimming took off 2 bases at V and 1 base at J, with 8 bases between the two ends.

This chain uses TRBV4-2 with TRBJ2-7, with TRBD1 identical over 8 bases. The CDR3 covers 18 residues. Per the germline V gene, CDR1 is LGHNA and CDR2 is YNFKEQ. V lost 0 bases and J lost 0; bases outside the gene matches: 10. CDR3 residues: CASSQEGQGAHLSYEQYF. CDR3 bases: TGTGCCAGCAGCCAAGAAGGGCAGGGGGCACATCTCTCCTACGAGCAGTACTTC.